These T cell receptor beta chains were read from a single sample in a study of lymphopenia after photon versus proton radiotherapy. Assay used: immunoSEQ multiplex PCR; TCRdb lists only in-frame clones, some missing. Counted here are roughly 150,000 clones, roughly nine tenths occurring once; the ten biggest clones make up approximately 4.8%. Material: peripheral blood, obtained from a patient treated with photon-based radiotherapy. The receptors originated from a man between 50 and 59 years old with gastric cancer. CDR3s include the opening cysteine and the closing phenylalanine or tryptophan. The order of the fields is J gene, D gene, V gene, clone size, CDR3 DNA, CDR3 protein. A D gene is named only where the DNA matches it firmly. Rows may omit the clone size; those that give it use once, few, many or a size class.

TRBJ2-3	-	TRBV4-2	-	TGTGCCAGCTGCCCTGGGGCGGGCCCCACAGATACGCAGTATTTT	CASCPGAGPTDTQYF
TRBJ2-7	-	TRBV5-4	-	TGTGCCAGCAGCTTGGCTGGGGGCAGGGAGCAGTACTTC	CASSLAGGREQYF
TRBJ1-1	TRBD1	TRBV18	-	TGTGCCAGCTCACCCCGGACAGGGACTGAAGCTTTCTTT	CASSPRTGTEAFF
TRBJ2-2	-	TRBV6-6	-	TGTCCCTACCCCCAGGAGAGGACCGGGGAGCTGTTTTTT	CPYPQERTGELFF
TRBJ2-1	-	TRBV5-1	-	TGCGCCAGCAGCTTGAGTTTTTCCGGGACGGCCCAAGCTGAGCAGTTCTTC	CASSLSFSGTAQAEQFF
TRBJ2-1	TRBD2	TRBV5-6	-	TGTGCCAGCAGCTTGCCTGGGACTAGCGGACAATACAATGAGCAGTTCTTC	CASSLPGTSGQYNEQFF
TRBJ2-7	-	TRBV19	-	TGTGCCAGTAGTATAGCAGGGATTAACGAGCAGTACTTC	CASSIAGINEQYF
TRBJ2-1	TRBD2	TRBV6-1	-	TGTGCCAGCAGTGAAATACCTAGCGGAATTGGGTATGAGCAGTTCTTC	CASSEIPSGIGYEQFF
TRBJ1-4	TRBD1	TRBV4-2	-	TGTGCCAGCCGACGGGCAGGGGGTATTGTAGAAAAACTGTTTTTT	CASRRAGGIVEKLFF
TRBJ2-1	-	TRBV2	once	TGTGCCAGCAGTGAAGCCAGTGAGCAGTTCTTC	CASSEASEQFF
TRBJ1-5	-	TRBV7-2	-	TGTGCCAGCAGCTTAGATCTAGATCAGCCCCAGCATTTT	CASSLDLDQPQHF
TRBJ2-2	TRBD2	TRBV5-1	-	TGCGCCAGCAGCGAGACTAGCGGTAACACCGGGGAGCTGTTTTTT	CASSETSGNTGELFF
TRBJ2-5	-	TRBV11-2	-	TGTGCCAGCAGCGCGGCACCTTACCAAGAGACCCAGTACTTC	CASSAAPYQETQYF
TRBJ2-3	TRBD2	TRBV11-2	-	TGTGCCAGCAGCTTCACCGGGACTAGCGCAGATACGCAGTATTTT	CASSFTGTSADTQYF
TRBJ2-3	-	TRBV13	-	TGTGCCAGCAGCTTCACCAGGGGCCGGGCAGATACGCAGTATTTT	CASSFTRGRADTQYF
TRBJ2-4	-	TRBV28	-	TGTGCCAGCAGTTTATTGGGGGCCAAAAACATTCAGTACTTC	CASSLLGAKNIQYF
TRBJ2-5	-	TRBV29-1	-	TGCAGCGTTGAAGAGCCCACCCACAGGGAGACCCAGTACTTC	CSVEEPTHRETQYF
TRBJ2-3	TRBD2	TRBV5-1	-	TGCGCCAGCAGTCCCCAACTAGCGCGAGATACGCAGTATTTT	CASSPQLARDTQYF
TRBJ2-1	-	TRBV21-1	-	TGTGCCAGCAGCGACCCCCCAACTAGCGGGAGTTACAATGAGCAGTTCTTC	CASSDPPTSGSYNEQFF
TRBJ1-4	-	TRBV7-8	-	TGTGCCAGCAGCTGGGGGGGACACAAGATTAATGAAAAACTGTTTTTT	CASSWGGHKINEKLFF
TRBJ1-1	-	TRBV9	-	TGTGCCAGCAGCGCCTCACAGGGTTACACTGAAGCTTTCTTT	CASSASQGYTEAFF
TRBJ1-1	-	TRBV25-1	-	TGTGCCAGCAGTGAATTTGGAGGGGCGGACACTGAAGCTTTCTTT	CASSEFGGADTEAFF